The entry below describes one T cell receptor beta chain. This clonotype came up many times. Its antigen remains unidentified. No clone much larger than this one lies a single base away; base qualities are absent. Library construction relied on RT-PCR. The data were produced on an Illumina HiSeq 2500. The public reads were quality trimmed at Q25 with fastp and then assembled into clones with MiXCR by TCRdb, keeping productive beta chains. All rows with the same CDR3 protein become a single entry with the most common DNA and genes. The sample profile shows 550,000 to 800,000 distinct CDR3 sequences; 15% to 19% of them were found once. In total, the top ten clones hold under 14% of the sample. V gives up 2 bases and J gives up 3 bases, and the segment between their germline ends measures 5 bases. Via the germline V gene, CDR1 is ENHRY and CDR2 SYGVKD. The CDR3, from cysteine to phenylalanine, totals 12 residues. The retained sequence is limited to the CDR3, 36 bases, with the frame set at the first base.

The sample originates from a study of response to subunit inactivated influenza vaccine (dated by TCRdb to about 2018). In the study overall: Deep quantitative profiling of the T cell receptor repertoire was used in the study to follow responses to a trivalent subunit inactivated influenza vaccine. Overall results and qualifications from the work: The authors suggested that each seasonal influenza vaccination may recruit only a limited number of new T cells.

This clonotype was obtained from a man aged 50 to 60 who received an inactivated influenza vaccine. Donor details come from another sample of the same person, matched by shared clones. This specimen was PBMCs from blood, taken 11 to 12 days after vaccination. This chain is built from TRBV10-3 and TRBJ2-7, with the D gene call left open. The DNA sequence is as follows: TGTGCCATCAGTGAGGGGTACTACGAGCAGTACTTC. Its translation is CAISEGYYEQYF.